The 6 T cell receptor beta chains reported below all come from one sample, sequenced in a study of beta chain features in type 1 diabetes. The isolated RNA, all of it, was reverse transcribed, so expressed TCRB transcripts were what got sequenced. Assay used: immunoSEQ multiplex PCR; TCRdb lists only in-frame clones, some missing. Of under 400,000 clones in the sample, 20% were seen once. What was sequenced was naive CD4+ T cells from blood. The receptor source for this set is a woman aged 18-29 years in good health.

Remarks on this clone: The same CDR3 can be traced to other DNA sequences in this sample. The chain couples TRBV19 to TRBJ1-2; 11 bases map to TRBD1. The V gene's germline CDR1 is LNHDA and CDR2 SQIVND (reference sequence). This CDR3 is built from 15 residues. V shed 5 bases, J shed 3 bases, and the junction held 5 bases outside the gene matches. CDR3 residues: CASSSPGQGDYGYTF. The CDR3 DNA follows: TGTGCCAGTAGTTCGCCGGGACAGGGGGACTATGGCTACACCTTC.

The V call is TRBV30, the J call TRBJ2-7; TRBD1 agrees at 7 bases. Germline-derived CDR1 and CDR2 are GTSNPN and SVGIG (reference sequence). Unmatched junction bases numbered 11, after V lost 1 base and J lost 5 bases. This CDR3 has 15 amino acids. CDR3 protein: CAWSGGRDSVDEQYF. CDR3 DNA sequence: TGTGCCTGGAGTGGGGGTCGGGACAGTGTGGACGAGCAGTACTTC.

This clone showed up just a few times. This chain joins TRBV25-1 and TRBJ2-1; TRBD2 might be the D (6 bases). Germline V lookup: CDR1 MGHDK, CDR2 SYGVNS. CDR3 length equals 13 residues. Trimming took 1 base from V and 8 from J, leaving 9 bases between them. CDR3: CASSEFIADEQFF. The CDR3 DNA sequence: TGTGCCAGCAGTGAATTCATAGCGGATGAGCAGTTCTTC.

The chain is built from TRBV6-6 and TRBJ2-1, with no clear D. The CDR3 sequence is 14 residues long. V lost 5 bases, J lost 7 bases, and 15 bases lay in between. Germline CDR1 reads MNHNY; CDR2 reads SVGAGI (reference sequence). CDR3 amino acids: CASSLRLDSNEQFF. The CDR3 DNA reads as TGTGCCAGCAGTCTCCGACTCGACTCGAATGAGCAGTTCTTC.

This chain joins TRBV13 and TRBJ2-2; maybe TRBD2 (5 bases). With 6 bases removed from V and 6 bases from J, the gap between germline ends came to 11 bases. Germline CDR1 is PRHDT and CDR2 is FYEKMQ (reference sequence). The CDR3 runs 13 residues. DNA for the CDR3: TGTGCCAGCAGTTTCGAGAGGGCCGGGGAGCTGTTTTTT. It codes for CASSFERAGELFF.

The chain uses TRBV5-6 and TRBJ1-1; D unresolved. The CDR3 is 15 residues long. From germline, CDR1 is SGHDT and CDR2 YYEEEE. V was clipped by 0 bases and J by 3 bases, with 12 bases between them. CDR3 residues: CASSLVGLRDTEAFF. The CDR3 bases are TGTGCCAGCAGCTTGGTAGGGCTGAGGGACACTGAAGCTTTCTTT.